This TCR beta chain was identified in a study of blood T cell repertoires in COVID-19. On the study more broadly: T cells, B-cell-depleted T cells, or PBMCs provided the cDNA or gDNA that served as material.

Original handling: The authors estimated nucleated cell counts from reference gene primer amplification. Sequencing was performed with immunoSEQ multiplex PCR; in TCRdb, only in-frame clones are kept and a portion is missing. That table gives V, J and clone size, and the DNA gave D and trimming. The sample has 140,000 to 150,000 clones; around three quarters are singletons. The receptor was derived from a man aged 55-75 years with acute or convalescent COVID-19. Sequences were obtained from peripheral blood.

CDR3 nucleotides: TGTGCCAGTAGTATGTGGCAGTCTGGGGCCAACGTCCTGACTTTC. Translated, it gives CASSMWQSGANVLTF. The chain has TRBV19 and TRBJ2-6; D remains unclear. CDR3 length: 15 residues. In germline, CDR1 is LNHDA, CDR2 SQIVND (reference sequence). Trimming pared 3 bases from V and 1 base from J, leaving 7 bases between.